This T cell receptor (beta chain) emerged from a study of T cell responses to AZD1222 COVID-19 vaccine. Study details: Second-dose timings of about 4 or about 12 weeks were pooled.

The data were produced by immunoSEQ multiplex PCR, yet TCRdb's version contains in-frame clones alone and is incomplete. This repertoire shows approximately 89,000 clones, about 90% found once; its top ten account for around 5.2%. Broader study findings: Baseline seropositivity occurred in only six AZD1222 recipients. Donors, mostly white British, included more females; clonal diversity was possibly underestimated. Repertoires in all cases were sampled only once the peak T cell response had passed.

About this clone: No antigen is known for it.

The CDR3 loop spans 10 amino acids. The germline gives CDR1 LGHDT, CDR2 YNNKEL (reference sequence). With 3 bases removed from V and 6 bases from J, the gap between germline ends came to 3 bases. The chain recombines TRBV3-1 (or the pseudogene TRBV3-2) with TRBJ2-7; no clear D. The specimen comprised peripheral blood, sampled on day 0 of AZD1222 vaccination. The receptor was isolated from an adult in good health. For the CDR3, the DNA is TGTGCCAGCAGCCATTCCGAGCAGTACTTC. Translation: CASSHSEQYF.